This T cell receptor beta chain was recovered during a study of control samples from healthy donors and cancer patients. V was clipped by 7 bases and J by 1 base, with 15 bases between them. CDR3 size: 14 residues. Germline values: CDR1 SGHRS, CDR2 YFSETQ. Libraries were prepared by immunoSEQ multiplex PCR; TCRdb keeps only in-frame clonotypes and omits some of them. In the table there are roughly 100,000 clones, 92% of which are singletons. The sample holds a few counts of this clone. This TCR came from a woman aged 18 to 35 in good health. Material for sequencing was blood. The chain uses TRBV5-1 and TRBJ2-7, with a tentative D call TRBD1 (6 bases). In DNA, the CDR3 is TGCGCCAGCCGAGAACAGGGCTCTTCCTACGAGCAGTACTTC. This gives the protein CASREQGSSYEQYF.